Below, 8 T cell receptor beta chains from the same sample are listed, as sequenced in a study of graft-versus-host responses after intestinal transplantation. Sequencing used immunoSEQ multiplex PCR; TCRdb keeps in-frame clones, though not all of them. The sample records about 39,000 clones, roughly 86% being singletons. The sequencing here drew on PBMCs, taken just under 270 days after transplant. The receptor source for this set is a human patient who received an intestinal transplant, so some T cells may come from the graft donor.

The chain has TRBV7-9 and TRBJ1-1; no clear D gene. From germline, CDR1 is SEHNR and CDR2 FQNEAQ (reference sequence). The CDR3 runs to 13 residues. V shed 4 bases and J shed 6 bases, with 12 bases lying between them. The CDR3 DNA follows: TGTGCCAGCAGCTCGCAACCGGGCCCTGAAGCTTTCTTT. Encoded protein: CASSSQPGPEAFF.

The chain has TRBV19 and TRBJ1-6, with D unresolved. The CDR3 totals 14 residues. V lost 7 bases to trimming and J lost 0 bases, with 7 bases between them. CDR1 LNHDA and CDR2 SQIVND come from the germline V gene (reference sequence). In DNA, the CDR3 is TGTGCCAGTACAGGAAGCTCCTATAATTCACCCCTCCACTTT. This gives the protein CASTGSSYNSPLHF.

The CDR3 DNA follows: TGTGCCAGCCGGACAGGGGGCGCTGGGGCCAACGTCCTGACTTTC. Amino acids: CASRTGGAGANVLTF. V gene TRBV6-5 combines with J gene TRBJ2-6; 11 nucleotides line up with TRBD1. This CDR3 comprises 15 residues. Trimming cost V 8 bases and J 2 bases; bases outside gene matches: 2. CDR1 and CDR2 from the germline V gene are MNHEY and SVGAGI.

V is TRBV19 and J is TRBJ2-4; 7 bases fit TRBD1. V lost 5 bases to trimming and J lost 0 bases; unmatched junction nucleotides: 7. Germline values: CDR1 LNHDA, CDR2 SQIVND (reference sequence). The CDR3 loop spans 16 amino acids. The CDR3 region is CASSLTGILAKNIQYF. CDR3 in DNA: TGTGCCAGTAGTCTGACAGGGATACTAGCCAAAAACATTCAGTACTTC.

The rearrangement links TRBV10-3 to TRBJ1-2; 7 nucleotides line up with TRBD1. The CDR3 loop spans 15 amino acids. J lost 6 bases, V lost 0 bases, and 7 bases had no gene match. The germline V gene has CDR1 ENHRY and CDR2 SYGVKD. The CDR3: CAISESTGFDDGYTF. In DNA, the CDR3 is TGTGCCATCAGTGAGTCGACAGGGTTTGATGATGGCTACACCTTC.

The chain joins TRBV30 to TRBJ2-5, with TRBD2 identical over 11 bases. The V gene's germline CDR1 is GTSNPN and CDR2 SVGIG (reference sequence). The CDR3 length is 15 residues. V shed 0 bases and J 4 bases; nucleotides not matched to a gene: 4. CDR3 bases: TGTGCCTGGAGTGTAACTAGCGGGGGTAGAGAGACCCAGTACTTC. Its protein product is CAWSVTSGGRETQYF.

As for this clone: This sample also contains other DNA sequences that code for the same CDR3. The rearrangement joins TRBV6-5 to TRBJ2-1; no firm D call. CDR1 MNHEY and CDR2 SVGAGI come from the germline V gene. The V end lost 0 bases, the J end lost 4 bases, and 7 bases lay between the germline ends. The CDR3 is 14 amino acids. The CDR3 here is CASSYSRVYNEQFF. The CDR3 DNA reads as TGTGCCAGCAGTTACTCTAGGGTTTACAATGAGCAGTTCTTC.

The chain uses TRBV30 and TRBJ1-1; D is undetermined. Trimming cost V 5 bases and J 1 base, with 8 bases left between them. Germline-derived CDR1 and CDR2 are GTSNPN and SVGIG (reference sequence). There are 12 residues in the CDR3. The CDR3 region has the DNA TGTGCCTGGCTGGACGGGAACACTGAAGCTTTCTTT. Amino acids: CAWLDGNTEAFF. The full variable domain, completed using reference TRBV30 and TRBJ1-1, is SQTIHQWPATLVQPVGSPLSLECTVEGTSNPNLYWYRQAAGRGLQLLFYSVGIGQISSEVPQNLSASRPQDRQFILSSKKLLLSDSGFYLCAWLDGNTEAFFGQGTRLTVV.